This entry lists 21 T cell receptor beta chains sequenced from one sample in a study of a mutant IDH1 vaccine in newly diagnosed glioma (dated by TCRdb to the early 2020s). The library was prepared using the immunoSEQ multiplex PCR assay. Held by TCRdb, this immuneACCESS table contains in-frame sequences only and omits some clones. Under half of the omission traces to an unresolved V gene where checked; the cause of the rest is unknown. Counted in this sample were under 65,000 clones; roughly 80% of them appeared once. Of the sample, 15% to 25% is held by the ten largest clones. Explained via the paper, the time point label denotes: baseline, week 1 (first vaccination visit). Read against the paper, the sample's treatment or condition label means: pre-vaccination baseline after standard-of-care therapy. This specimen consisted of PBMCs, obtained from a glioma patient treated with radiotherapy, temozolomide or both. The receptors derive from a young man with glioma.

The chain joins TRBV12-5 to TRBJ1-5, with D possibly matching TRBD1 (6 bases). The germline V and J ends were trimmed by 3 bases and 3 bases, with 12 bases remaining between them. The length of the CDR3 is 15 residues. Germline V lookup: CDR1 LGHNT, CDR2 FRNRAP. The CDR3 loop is CASGLTGQLNQPQHF. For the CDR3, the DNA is TGTGCTAGTGGTTTAACAGGACAGCTCAATCAGCCCCAGCATTTT. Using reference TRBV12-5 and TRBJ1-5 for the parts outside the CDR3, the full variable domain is DARVTQTPRHKVTEMGQEVTMRCQPILGHNTVFWYRQTMMQGLELLAYFRNRAPLDDSGMPKDRFSAEMPDATLATLKIQPSEPRDSAVYFCASGLTGQLNQPQHFGDGTRLSIL.

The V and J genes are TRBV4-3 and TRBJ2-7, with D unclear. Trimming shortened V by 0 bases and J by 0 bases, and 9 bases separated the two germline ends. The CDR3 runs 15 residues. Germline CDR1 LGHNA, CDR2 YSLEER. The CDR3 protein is CASSQDPGPSYEQYF. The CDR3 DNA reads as TGCGCCAGCAGCCAAGATCCAGGACCCTCCTACGAGCAGTACTTC.

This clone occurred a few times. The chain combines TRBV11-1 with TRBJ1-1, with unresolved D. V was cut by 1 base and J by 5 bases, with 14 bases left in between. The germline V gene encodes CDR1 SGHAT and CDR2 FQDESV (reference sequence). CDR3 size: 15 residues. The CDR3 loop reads CASSLEVGWMTEAFF. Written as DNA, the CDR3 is TGTGCCAGCAGCTTAGAGGTGGGCTGGATGACTGAAGCTTTCTTT.

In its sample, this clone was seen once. The CDR3 sequence: CASGLTGLGAQYF. CDR3 in DNA: TGTGCCAGCGGATTGACAGGGTTGGGAGCCCAGTACTTC. The chain couples TRBV7-9 to TRBJ2-5; 7 bases map to TRBD1. This CDR3 comprises 13 residues. V dropped 8 bases and J dropped 9; count of bases not matched to a gene: 12. Germline assignment: CDR1 SEHNR and CDR2 FQNEAQ (reference sequence).

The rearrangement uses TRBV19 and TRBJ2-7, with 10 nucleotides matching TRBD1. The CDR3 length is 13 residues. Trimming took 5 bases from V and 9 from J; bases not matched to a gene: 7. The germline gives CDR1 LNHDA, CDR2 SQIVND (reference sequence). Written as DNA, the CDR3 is TGTGCCAGTAGTCCAGACAGGGGGCGTCGGCAGTACTTC. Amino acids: CASSPDRGRRQYF.

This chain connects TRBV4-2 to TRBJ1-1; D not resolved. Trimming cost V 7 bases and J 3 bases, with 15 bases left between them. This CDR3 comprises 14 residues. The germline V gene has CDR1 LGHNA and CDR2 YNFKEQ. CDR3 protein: CASTRGGSDTEAFF. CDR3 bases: TGTGCCAGCACCAGAGGAGGTAGCGACACTGAAGCTTTCTTT.

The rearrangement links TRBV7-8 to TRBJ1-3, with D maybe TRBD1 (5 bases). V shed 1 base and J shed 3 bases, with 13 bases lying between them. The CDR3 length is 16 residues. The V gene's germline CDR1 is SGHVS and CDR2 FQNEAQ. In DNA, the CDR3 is TGTGCCAGCAGCTTAGGCAGGGTAGGGGTTGGAAACACCATATATTTT. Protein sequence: CASSLGRVGVGNTIYF.

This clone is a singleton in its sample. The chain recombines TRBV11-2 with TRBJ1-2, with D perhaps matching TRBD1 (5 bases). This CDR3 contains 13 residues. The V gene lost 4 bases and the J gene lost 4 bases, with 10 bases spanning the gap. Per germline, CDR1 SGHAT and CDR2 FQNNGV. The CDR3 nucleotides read TGTGCCAGCAGCTCCGGGGGGGTCTATGGCTACACCTTC. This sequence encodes CASSSGGVYGYTF.

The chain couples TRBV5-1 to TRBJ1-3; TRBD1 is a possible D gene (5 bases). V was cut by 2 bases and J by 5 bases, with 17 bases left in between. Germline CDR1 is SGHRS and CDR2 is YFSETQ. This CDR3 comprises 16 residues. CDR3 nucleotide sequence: TGCGCCAGCAGCTTAGAGGGGCTCCTCGGCAGAAACACCATATATTTT. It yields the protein CASSLEGLLGRNTIYF.

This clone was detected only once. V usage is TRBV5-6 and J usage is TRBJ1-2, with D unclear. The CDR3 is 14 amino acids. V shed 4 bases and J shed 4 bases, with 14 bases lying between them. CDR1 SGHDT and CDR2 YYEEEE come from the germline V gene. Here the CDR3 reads CASSRGRGSYGYTF. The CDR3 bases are TGTGCCAGCAGCCGAGGACGGGGAAGCTATGGCTACACCTTC.

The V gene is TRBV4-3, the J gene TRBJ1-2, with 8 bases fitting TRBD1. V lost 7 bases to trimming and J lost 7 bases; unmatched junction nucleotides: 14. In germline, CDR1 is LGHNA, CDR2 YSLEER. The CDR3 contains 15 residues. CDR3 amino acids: CASTARTGTSSGYTF. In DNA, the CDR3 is TGCGCCAGCACCGCCCGGACAGGGACCAGTAGTGGCTACACCTTC.

This chain's CDR3 is CAWSVQEGETQYF. The CDR3 DNA sequence: TGTGCCTGGAGTGTACAAGAGGGTGAGACCCAGTACTTC. The J gene is TRBJ2-5, the V gene TRBV30; tentative D call: TRBD2 (5 bases). V lost 0 bases and J lost 5, with 10 bases in between. From germline, CDR1 is GTSNPN and CDR2 SVGIG (reference sequence). CDR3 length: 13 amino acids.

The CDR3 region has the DNA TGTGCCTGGAAAAGGGCGAGGGCGGGGGAGTACAATGAGCAGTTCTTC. Its protein is CAWKRARAGEYNEQFF. The chain has TRBV30 and TRBJ2-1; 7 bases are shared with TRBD2. The CDR3 loop spans 16 amino acids. V trimming: 4 bases; J trimming: 4 bases; junction bases outside the gene matches: 13. Germline CDR1 reads GTSNPN; CDR2 reads SVGIG (reference sequence). Looking up the rest from reference TRBV30 and TRBJ2-1 gives the full variable domain: SQTIHQWPATLVQPVGSPLSLECTVEGTSNPNLYWYRQAAGRGLQLLFYSVGIGQISSEVPQNLSASRPQDRQFILSSKKLLLSDSGFYLCAWKRARAGEYNEQFFGPGTRLTVL.

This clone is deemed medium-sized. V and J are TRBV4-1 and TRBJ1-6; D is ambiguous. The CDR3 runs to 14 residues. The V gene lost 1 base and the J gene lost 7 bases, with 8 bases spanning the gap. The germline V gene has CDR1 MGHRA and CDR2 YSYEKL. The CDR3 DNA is TGCGCCAGCAGCCAAGGGGTAGAGAATTCACCCCTCCACTTT. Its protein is CASSQGVENSPLHF.

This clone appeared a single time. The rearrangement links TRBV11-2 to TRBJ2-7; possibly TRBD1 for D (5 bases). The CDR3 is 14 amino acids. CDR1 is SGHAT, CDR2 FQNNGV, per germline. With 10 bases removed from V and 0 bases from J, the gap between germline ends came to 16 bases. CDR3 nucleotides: TGTGCCACCAGACAAGGACAAGGCTCCTACGAGCAGTACTTC. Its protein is CATRQGQGSYEQYF. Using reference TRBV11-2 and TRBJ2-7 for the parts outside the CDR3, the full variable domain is EAGVAQSPRYKIIEKRQSVAFWCNPISGHATLYWYQQILGQGPKLLIQFQNNGVVDDSQLPKDRFSAERLKGVDSTLKIQPAKLEDSAVYLCATRQGQGSYEQYFGPGTRLTVT.

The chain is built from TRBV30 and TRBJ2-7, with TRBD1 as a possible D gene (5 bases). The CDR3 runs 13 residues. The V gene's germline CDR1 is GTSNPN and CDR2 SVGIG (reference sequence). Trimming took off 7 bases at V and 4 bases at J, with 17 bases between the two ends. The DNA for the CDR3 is TGTGCCTTTCTCGCCAGGGCGCCTTACGAGCAGTACTTC. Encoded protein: CAFLARAPYEQYF.

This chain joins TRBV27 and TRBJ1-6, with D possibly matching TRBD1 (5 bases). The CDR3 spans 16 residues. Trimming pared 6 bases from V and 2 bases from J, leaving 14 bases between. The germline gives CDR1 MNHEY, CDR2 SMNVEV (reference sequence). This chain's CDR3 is CASSETDRAYNSPLHF. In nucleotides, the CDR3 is TGTGCCAGCAGCGAGACAGACCGGGCCTATAATTCACCCCTCCACTTT.

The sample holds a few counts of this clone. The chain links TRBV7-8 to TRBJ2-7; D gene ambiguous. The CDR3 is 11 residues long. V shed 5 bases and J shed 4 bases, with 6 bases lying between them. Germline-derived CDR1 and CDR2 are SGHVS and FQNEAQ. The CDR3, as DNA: TGTGCCAGCAGCAAAGATTACGAGCAGTACTTC. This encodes CASSKDYEQYF.

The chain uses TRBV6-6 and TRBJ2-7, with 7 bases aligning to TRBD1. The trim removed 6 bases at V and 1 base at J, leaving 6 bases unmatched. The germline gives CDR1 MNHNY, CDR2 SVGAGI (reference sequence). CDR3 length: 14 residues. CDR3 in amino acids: CASRAGTASYEQYF. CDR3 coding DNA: TGTGCCAGCAGAGCCGGGACAGCTTCCTACGAGCAGTACTTC.

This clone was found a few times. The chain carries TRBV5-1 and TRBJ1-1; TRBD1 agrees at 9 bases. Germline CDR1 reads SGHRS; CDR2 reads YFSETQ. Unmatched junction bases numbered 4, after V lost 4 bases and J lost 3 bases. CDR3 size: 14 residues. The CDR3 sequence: CASSPWTGDTEAFF. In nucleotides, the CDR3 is TGCGCCAGCAGCCCCTGGACAGGGGACACTGAAGCTTTCTTT.

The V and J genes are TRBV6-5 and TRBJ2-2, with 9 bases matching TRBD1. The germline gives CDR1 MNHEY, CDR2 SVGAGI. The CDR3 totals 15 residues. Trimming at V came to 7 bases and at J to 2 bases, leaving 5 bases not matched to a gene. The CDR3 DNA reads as TGTGCCAGCACCAGGACAGGGGCAAACACCGGGGAGCTGTTTTTT. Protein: CASTRTGANTGELFF.